The 30 T cell receptor beta chains below come from one sample, sequenced in a study of Ad26.COV2.S vaccination and SARS-CoV-2 variants. The assay was immunoSEQ multiplex PCR, and TCRdb's table has in-frame clones only and misses some. The sample has around 400,000 clones, around 90% seen once. Treatment indicated: some 19 received Ad26.COV2.S at low or high dose, single or two shots; roughly five received placebo; per-sample allocation not given. The samples were gathered on day 63 after the first injection of vaccine or placebo. Sequencing used peripheral blood, obtained in a trial of Ad26.COV2.S vaccine versus placebo. Source of these receptors: a person aged 18 to 59 who received the Ad26.COV2.S COVID-19 vaccine or a placebo.

To note about this clone: At one boundary the junction diverges from the germline segment, which might be a read error. CDR3 protein: CAWGVGVNEQFF. The CDR3 DNA reads TGTGCCTGGGGTGTCGGCGTGAATGAGCAGTTCTTC. The chain carries TRBV30 and TRBJ2-1; D not certain. Germline V CDR1 and CDR2: GTSNPN, SVGIG (reference sequence). This CDR3 is 12 amino acids long.

V and J are TRBV10-3 and TRBJ2-5, with D hard to call. The CDR3 has 13 residues. The germline V gene encodes CDR1 ENHRY and CDR2 SYGVKD. V gave up 4 bases and J gave up 5 bases, with 11 bases separating them. Written as DNA, the CDR3 is TGTGCCATCAGTGGGCCCAAGAAGGAGACCCAGTACTTC. The encoded protein is CAISGPKKETQYF.

The chain couples TRBV4-3 to TRBJ2-5; 11 bases agree with TRBD1. Germline CDR1 LGHNA, CDR2 YSLEER. V shed 3 bases and J 4 bases; nucleotides not matched to a gene: 1. The CDR3 extends over 14 amino acids. The CDR3 region is CASSHGTGGETQYF. In DNA, the CDR3 is TGCGCCAGCAGCCACGGGACAGGGGGAGAGACCCAGTACTTC.

The chain employs TRBV30 and TRBJ1-5, with 9 bases lining up with TRBD1. CDR1 is GTSNPN and CDR2 is SVGIG in the germline V gene (reference sequence). CDR3 length: 15 residues. V lost 0 bases and J lost 7; bases outside the gene matches: 7. Here the CDR3 reads CAWSVRDRAGQPQHF. In DNA form, the CDR3 reads TGTGCCTGGAGTGTACGGGACAGGGCGGGGCAGCCCCAGCATTTT. Looking up the rest from reference TRBV30 and TRBJ1-5 gives the full variable domain: SQTIHQWPATLVQPVGSPLSLECTVEGTSNPNLYWYRQAAGRGLQLLFYSVGIGQISSEVPQNLSASRPQDRQFILSSKKLLLSDSGFYLCAWSVRDRAGQPQHFGDGTRLSIL.

The J gene is TRBJ2-2, the V gene TRBV4-3; the D gene is possibly TRBD1 (6 bases). There are 18 residues in the CDR3. Germline loops: CDR1 LGHNA, CDR2 YSLEER. V was pared by 1 base and J by 5 bases, with 20 bases between. The CDR3 region has the DNA TGCGCCAGCAGCCAAGTGAGTTTGGGGACAACCCAGACCGGGGAGCTGTTTTTT. Translated, it gives CASSQVSLGTTQTGELFF.

The CDR3 sequence: CASSVEGLKYNEQFF. Written as DNA, the CDR3 is TGTGCCAGCAGCGTAGAGGGACTAAAATACAATGAGCAGTTCTTC. This chain links TRBV9 with TRBJ2-1; TRBD2 matches 7 bases. The CDR3 length is 15 residues. The germline CDR1 and CDR2 sequences are SGDLS and YYNGEE. J lost 4 bases, V lost 0 bases, and 4 bases had no gene match.

The chain couples TRBV10-3 to TRBJ2-1, with TRBD1 matching over 8 bases. V dropped 4 bases and J dropped 2; count of bases not matched to a gene: 7. Germline CDR1 is ENHRY and CDR2 is SYGVKD. The CDR3 consists of 16 residues. The CDR3 reads CAISGTTGGAYNEQFF. In nucleotides, the CDR3 is TGTGCCATCAGTGGAACCACAGGGGGAGCCTACAATGAGCAGTTCTTC.

The chain uses TRBV6-1 and TRBJ1-2; D possibly corresponds to TRBD1 (6 bases). CDR3 length equals 15 residues. Trimming cost V 3 bases and J 0 bases, with 11 bases left between them. Germline V gene sequence: CDR1 MNHNS, CDR2 SASEGT. This chain's CDR3 is CASSDGGLSNYGYTF. The DNA of the CDR3 is TGTGCCAGCAGTGACGGGGGGCTATCTAACTATGGCTACACCTTC.

This clone appeared once. The chain carries TRBV19 and TRBJ2-2; D unresolved. Germline CDR1 is LNHDA and CDR2 is SQIVND (reference sequence). The length of the CDR3 is 14 residues. The V end was cut by 1 base, the J end by 3 bases, with 6 bases between. The CDR3 DNA reads as TGTGCCAGTAGTATAGCGCTCGACACCGGGGAGCTGTTTTTT. Translating it yields CASSIALDTGELFF. Full variable domain (outside the CDR3, taken from reference TRBV19 and TRBJ2-2): DGGITQSPKYLFRKEGQNVTLSCEQNLNHDAMYWYRQDPGQGLRLIYYSQIVNDFQKGDIAEGYSVSREKKESFPLTVTSAQKNPTAFYLCASSIALDTGELFFGEGSRLTVL.

This clone was picked up one time. V is TRBV5-6 and J is TRBJ2-7; D is uncertain. Trimming took off 4 bases at V and 0 bases at J, with 14 bases between the two ends. There are 15 residues in the CDR3. Per the germline V gene, CDR1 is SGHDT and CDR2 is YYEEEE. DNA of the CDR3: TGTGCCAGCAGCCTGGTGGCAGCCACCTCCTACGAGCAGTACTTC. Its protein is CASSLVAATSYEQYF.

A word on this clone: Distinct nucleotide sequences in the sample also encode this CDR3. The J gene is TRBJ1-1, the V gene TRBV12-3 or TRBV12-4; no clear D. The CDR3 covers 13 residues. The ends were cut back, 3 bases at V and 1 base at J, with 6 bases in the middle. DNA for the CDR3: TGTGCCAGCAGTTTTAGGGAGAACACTGAAGCTTTCTTT. Residues: CASSFRENTEAFF.

This chain joins TRBV5-1 and TRBJ2-1; 9 positions match TRBD2. CDR1 SGHRS and CDR2 YFSETQ come from the germline V gene. The ends lost 4 bases at V and 0 bases at J; junction bases unmatched: 5. This CDR3 is 16 amino acids long. The CDR3 DNA follows: TGCGCCAGCAGCCTTTATAGCGGGAGCTCCTACAATGAGCAGTTCTTC. This encodes CASSLYSGSSYNEQFF. The full variable domain, rest sourced from reference TRBV5-1 and TRBJ2-1, is KAGVTQTPRYLIKTRGQQVTLSCSPISGHRSVSWYQQTPGQGLQFLFEYFSETQRNKGNFPGRFSGRQFSNSRSEMNVSTLELGDSALYLCASSLYSGSSYNEQFFGPGTRLTVL.

The chain couples TRBV4-3 to TRBJ2-1; 13 nucleotides align to TRBD2. Germline-derived CDR1 and CDR2 are LGHNA and YSLEER. The CDR3 spans 20 residues. The V and J ends lost 4 bases and 7 bases, in that order; junction bases with no gene match: 19. The CDR3 region has the DNA TGCGCCAGCAGCCGACAACCGTCAACGACCGGACTAGCGGGAGTGAATGAGCAGTTCTTC. Amino acids: CASSRQPSTTGLAGVNEQFF.

V usage is TRBV3-1 (or the pseudogene TRBV3-2) and J usage is TRBJ1-2; the D gene is possibly TRBD1 (6 bases). The V end lost 0 bases, the J end lost 7 bases, and 21 bases lay between the germline ends. The CDR3 is made up of 17 amino acids. Germline V gene lookup returns CDR1 LGHDT and CDR2 YNNKEL (reference sequence). CDR3 amino acids: CASSQDRGGLQGLGYTF. CDR3 nucleotides: TGTGCCAGCAGCCAAGATCGGGGGGGGCTCCAAGGTCTTGGCTACACCTTC.

As for this clone: Different DNA sequences within this sample yield the same CDR3. V and J are TRBV18 and TRBJ2-1; TRBD2 agrees at 8 bases. CDR3 size: 15 residues. J lost 0 bases, V lost 6 bases, and 4 bases had no gene match. The germline V gene encodes CDR1 KGHSH and CDR2 LQKENI. The CDR3 region is CASSPGTSSYNEQFF. DNA for the CDR3: TGTGCCAGCTCGCCCGGGACTAGCTCCTACAATGAGCAGTTCTTC.

The CDR3 sequence is CASSLALAENTGELFF. CDR3 sequence (DNA): TGTGCCAGCAGCTTGGCGCTAGCGGAGAACACCGGGGAGCTGTTTTTT. The gene calls are TRBV5-5 and TRBJ2-2; the match to TRBD2 covers 7 bases. Germline V CDR1 and CDR2: SGHKS, YYEKEE (reference sequence). The CDR3 is 16 amino acids. The V segment lost 0 bases and the J segment 1 base; nucleotides outside the gene matches: 3.

The chain employs TRBV4-1 and TRBJ1-6; D uncertain. The CDR3 runs 16 residues. Germline V gene sequence: CDR1 MGHRA, CDR2 YSYEKL. Trimming took off 0 bases at V and 2 bases at J, with 8 bases between the two ends. The CDR3 loop reads CASSQDTATYNSPLHF. Here the CDR3 DNA reads TGCGCCAGCAGCCAAGACACCGCTACCTATAATTCACCCCTCCACTTT.

In its sample, this clone was seen once. The gene calls are TRBV10-3 and TRBJ1-2, with D possibly being TRBD1 (5 bases). This CDR3 region has 13 residues. V dropped 7 bases and J dropped 4 bases, with 13 bases sitting between them. Per the germline V gene, CDR1 is ENHRY and CDR2 is SYGVKD. In DNA form, the CDR3 reads TGTGCCATCACGGAGGGGAAAGGCTATGGCTACACCTTC. It translates to CAITEGKGYGYTF.

This rearrangement joins TRBV28 to TRBJ1-2; D remains unclear. Germline CDR1 and CDR2: MDHEN and SYDVKM. The CDR3 runs 12 residues. CDR3 in amino acids: CAAQASTYGYTF. In nucleotides, the CDR3 is TGTGCTGCGCAGGCTTCAACATATGGCTACACCTTC.

This clone was observed a few times. The chain couples TRBV27 to TRBJ1-5; no definite D call. The CDR3 has 16 amino acids. Per germline, CDR1 MNHEY and CDR2 SMNVEV (reference sequence). Trimming removed 5 bases from V and 9 bases from J, with 23 bases in between. The CDR3 DNA follows: TGTGCCAGCAGTCCCATCGATCCTTACTTAATGGGGCCCCAGCATTTT. Translating it yields CASSPIDPYLMGPQHF.

CDR3 DNA sequence: TGCGCCAGCAACCTTGGAAGTGGTTCCCGCTCCTACGAGCAGTACTTC. Protein product: CASNLGSGSRSYEQYF. The chain couples TRBV5-1 to TRBJ2-7; D unresolved. Germline-derived CDR1 and CDR2 are SGHRS and YFSETQ. V was cut by 6 bases and J by 0 bases, with 19 bases left in between. The CDR3 has 16 residues.

The chain recombines TRBV4-3 with TRBJ1-2; 7 bases map to TRBD1. Germline V gene data show CDR1 as LGHNA and CDR2 as YSLEER. V was clipped by 1 base and J by 3 bases; unmatched bases: 5. This CDR3 region has 15 residues. The CDR3 DNA reads TGCGCCAGCAGCCAAGGACAGGGATCAGACTATGGCTACACCTTC. It specifies CASSQGQGSDYGYTF.

This chain uses TRBV4-1 with TRBJ1-5; 11 bases map to TRBD1. V lost 5 bases to trimming and J lost 7 bases; unmatched junction nucleotides: 13. There are 17 residues in the CDR3. The germline V gene encodes CDR1 MGHRA and CDR2 YSYEKL. The CDR3 loop is CASSFLWDRGIVQPQHF. CDR3 nucleotides: TGCGCCAGCAGCTTTCTCTGGGACAGGGGGATCGTGCAGCCCCAGCATTTT.

The CDR3 DNA is TGTGCCAGCAGCCACCCTCCCACAGGGGGGATATACGAGCAGTACTTC. It is translated as CASSHPPTGGIYEQYF. This chain connects TRBV11-2 to TRBJ2-7; TRBD1 matches at 8 bases. The ends lost 5 bases at V and 4 bases at J; junction bases unmatched: 13. The CDR3 spans 16 residues. Per germline, CDR1 SGHAT and CDR2 FQNNGV.

Concerning this clone: The sample has other DNA sequences that encode this CDR3 too. V gene TRBV4-3 combines with J gene TRBJ2-7; D possibly matches TRBD1 or TRBD2 (5 bases each). This CDR3 has 15 residues. Trimming left V 0 bases short and J 4 bases short, with 13 bases between. Germline-derived CDR1 and CDR2 are LGHNA and YSLEER. CDR3 sequence (DNA): TGCGCCAGCAGCCAAGACCGGGACCGGGTTTACGAGCAGTACTTC. Translation gives CASSQDRDRVYEQYF.

The chain uses TRBV7-7 and TRBJ2-3, with a possible D match to TRBD1 (6 bases). Germline V lookup: CDR1 SSHAT, CDR2 FNYEAQ (reference sequence). The CDR3 runs 15 residues. With 5 bases removed from V and 0 bases from J, the gap between germline ends came to 12 bases. The CDR3, as DNA: TGTGCCAGCAGCAAGGGGGTTTCTAGCACAGATACGCAGTATTTT. This codes for CASSKGVSSTDTQYF.

DNA for the CDR3: TGTGCCAGCACCAAGGTCGCTGGAATGAACACTGAAGCTTTCTTT. Translated, it gives CASTKVAGMNTEAFF. The V gene is TRBV3-1 (or the pseudogene TRBV3-2), the J gene TRBJ1-1; D not certain. Germline CDR1 is LGHDT and CDR2 is YNNKEL (reference sequence). The V and J ends lost 7 bases and 0 bases respectively, with 15 bases between them. The CDR3 length is 15 residues.

The chain employs TRBV9 and TRBJ1-4; possible D gene TRBD1, 5 bases. V was shortened by 3 bases and J by 0 bases, with 9 bases between the two germline ends. Germline values: CDR1 SGDLS, CDR2 YYNGEE. This CDR3 contains 15 residues. Here the CDR3 reads CASSAGGATNEKLFF. The CDR3 bases are TGTGCCAGCAGCGCCGGGGGTGCAACTAATGAAAAACTGTTTTTT.

Of note for this clone: The junction shows a germline mismatch at one end, possibly a read error. The chain employs TRBV6-5 and TRBJ1-5; 9 nucleotides agree with TRBD1. The CDR3 sequence is 13 residues long. CDR1 MNHEY and CDR2 SVGAGI come from the germline V gene. For the CDR3, the DNA is TGCCCCCCCGGACAGGGGTTAGATCAGCCCCAGCATTTT. This sequence encodes CPPGQGLDQPQHF.

V usage is TRBV7-2 and J usage is TRBJ2-3; 12 bases align to TRBD1. The CDR3 has 15 amino acids. From germline, CDR1 is SGHTA and CDR2 FQGNSA. J gave up 5 bases and V 6 bases, and 6 bases lay outside the gene matches. This CDR3 is CASSLWDRGLDTQYF. Here the CDR3 DNA reads TGTGCCAGCAGTTTATGGGACAGGGGGCTAGATACGCAGTATTTT. Together with reference TRBV7-2 and TRBJ2-3, the CDR3 gives the full variable domain: GAGVSQSPSNKVTEKGKDVELRCDPISGHTALYWYRQSLGQGLEFLIYFQGNSAPDKSGLPSDRFSAERTGGSVSTLTIQRTQQEDSAVYLCASSLWDRGLDTQYFGPGTRLTVL.